This T cell receptor (beta chain) was found in a study of shared clonotypes between healthy human individuals. Findings and caveats of the study: The low donor count limited represented genetic and exposure-history diversity. Donor clonotype sharing was expected to depend on sequencing depth.

Once extracted for a subset, genomic DNA was divided evenly among several immunoSEQ plates. Sequenced by immunoSEQ multiplex PCR; TCRdb stores in-frame clones only, minus some. Among hundreds of thousands of clones, less than 85% were seen once, and the ten largest hold 10%. The CDR3 loop spans 12 amino acids. With 4 bases removed from V and 3 bases from J, the gap between germline ends came to 7 bases. Germline V gene data show CDR1 as SGHAT and CDR2 as FQNNGV. With regard to this clone: The antigen is undetermined. Other nucleotide sequences in the sample specify the same CDR3.

Free of recent acute infections or vaccinations, the donors were healthy HIV-negative adults. This receptor was taken from a man aged 30 to 45 in good health. The rearrangement joins TRBV11-2 to TRBJ2-7, with a possible D match to TRBD1 (6 bases). The sample comprised memory CD4+ T cells sorted from blood. Described subset: CD45RA-negative fraction. CDR3 nucleotide sequence: TGTGCCAGCAGCTCACAGGGCTACGAGCAGTACTTC. This codes for CASSSQGYEQYF.